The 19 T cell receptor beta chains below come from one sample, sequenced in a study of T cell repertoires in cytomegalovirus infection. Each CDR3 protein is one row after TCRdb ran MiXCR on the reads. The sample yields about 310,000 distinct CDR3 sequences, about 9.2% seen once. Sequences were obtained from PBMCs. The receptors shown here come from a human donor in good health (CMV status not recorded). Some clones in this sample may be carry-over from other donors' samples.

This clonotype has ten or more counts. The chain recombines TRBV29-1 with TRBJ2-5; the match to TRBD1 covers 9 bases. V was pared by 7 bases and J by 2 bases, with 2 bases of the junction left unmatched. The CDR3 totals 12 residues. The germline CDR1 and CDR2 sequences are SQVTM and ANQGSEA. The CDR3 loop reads CSGGTGQETQYF. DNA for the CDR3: TGCAGCGGAGGGACAGGGCAAGAGACCCAGTACTTC.

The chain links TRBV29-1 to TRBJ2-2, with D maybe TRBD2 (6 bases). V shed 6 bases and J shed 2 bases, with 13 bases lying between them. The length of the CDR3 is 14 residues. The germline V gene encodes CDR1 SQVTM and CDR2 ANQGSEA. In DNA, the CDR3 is TGCAGCGTCCGGCGGGGAGCAAACACCGGGGAGCTGTTTTTT. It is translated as CSVRRGANTGELFF.

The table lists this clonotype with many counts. This chain's CDR3 is CATSASDGGAKNIQYF. The DNA for the CDR3 is TGTGCCACCAGTGCCTCCGATGGGGGGGCCAAAAACATTCAGTACTTC. V usage is TRBV24-1 and J usage is TRBJ2-4; weak D call: TRBD2 (6 bases). The CDR3 covers 16 residues. Germline values: CDR1 KGHDR, CDR2 SFDVKD. Deletions cut 5 bases from V and 1 base from J, with 14 bases between.

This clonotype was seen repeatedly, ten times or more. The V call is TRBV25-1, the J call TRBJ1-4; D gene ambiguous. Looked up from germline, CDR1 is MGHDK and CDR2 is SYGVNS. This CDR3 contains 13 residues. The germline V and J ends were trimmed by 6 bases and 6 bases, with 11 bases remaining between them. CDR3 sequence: CASSSRAHEKLFF. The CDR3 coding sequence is TGTGCCAGCAGCTCACGGGCCCATGAAAAACTGTTTTTT.

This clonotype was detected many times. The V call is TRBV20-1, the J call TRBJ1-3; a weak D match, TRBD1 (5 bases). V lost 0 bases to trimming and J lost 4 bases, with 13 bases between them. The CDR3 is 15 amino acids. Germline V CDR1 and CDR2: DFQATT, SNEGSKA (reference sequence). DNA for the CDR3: TGCAGTGCTAGAGATTCCGGGACGGCAGGAAACACCATATATTTT. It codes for CSARDSGTAGNTIYF.

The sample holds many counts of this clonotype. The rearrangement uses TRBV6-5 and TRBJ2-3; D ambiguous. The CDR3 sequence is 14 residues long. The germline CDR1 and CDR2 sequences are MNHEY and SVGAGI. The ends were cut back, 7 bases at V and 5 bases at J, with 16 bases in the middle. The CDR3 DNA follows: TGTGCCAGCACAAAGACGATTGACGGAGATACGCAGTATTTT. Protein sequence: CASTKTIDGDTQYF.

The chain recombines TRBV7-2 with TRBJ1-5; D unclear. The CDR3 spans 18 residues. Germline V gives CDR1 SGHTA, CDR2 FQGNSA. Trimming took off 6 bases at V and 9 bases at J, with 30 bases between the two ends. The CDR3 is CASSGRGSRIDPSVPQHF. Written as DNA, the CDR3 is TGTGCCAGCAGTGGGCGTGGGTCCAGAATCGACCCTAGTGTGCCCCAGCATTTT.

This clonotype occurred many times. The DNA for the CDR3 is TGTGCCAGTACCGCAGGATTAGGCACTGAAGCTTTCTTT. Encoded protein: CASTAGLGTEAFF. This chain joins TRBV19 and TRBJ1-1; D is unresolved. In germline, CDR1 is LNHDA, CDR2 SQIVND (reference sequence). Trimming cost V 7 bases and J 4 bases, with 13 bases left between them. CDR3 length equals 13 residues.

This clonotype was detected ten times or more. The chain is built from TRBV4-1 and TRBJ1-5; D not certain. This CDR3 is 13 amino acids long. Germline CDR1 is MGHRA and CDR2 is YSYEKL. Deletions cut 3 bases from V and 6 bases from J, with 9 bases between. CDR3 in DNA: TGCGCCAGCAGCCAGCGCGAAGGTCAGCCCCAGCATTTT. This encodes CASSQREGQPQHF.

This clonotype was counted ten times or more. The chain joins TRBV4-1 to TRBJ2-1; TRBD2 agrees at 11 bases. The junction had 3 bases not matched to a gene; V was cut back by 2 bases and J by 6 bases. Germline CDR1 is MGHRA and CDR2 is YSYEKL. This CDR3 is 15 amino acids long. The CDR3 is CASSQFSGGANEQFF. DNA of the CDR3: TGCGCCAGCAGCCAATTTAGCGGGGGGGCCAATGAGCAGTTCTTC.

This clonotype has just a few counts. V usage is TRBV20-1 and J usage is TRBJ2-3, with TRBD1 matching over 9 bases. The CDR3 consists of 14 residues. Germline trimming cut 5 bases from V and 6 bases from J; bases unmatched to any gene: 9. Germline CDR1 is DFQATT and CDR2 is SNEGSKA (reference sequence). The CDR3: CSADAYRGPDTQYF. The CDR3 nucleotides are TGCAGTGCTGATGCTTACAGGGGGCCCGATACGCAGTATTTT.

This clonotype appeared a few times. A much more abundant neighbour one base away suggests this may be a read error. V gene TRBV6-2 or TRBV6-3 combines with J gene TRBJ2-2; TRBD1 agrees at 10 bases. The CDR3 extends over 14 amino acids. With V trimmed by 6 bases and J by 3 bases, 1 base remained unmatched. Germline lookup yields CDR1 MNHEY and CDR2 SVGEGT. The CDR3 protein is CASRDRGHTGELFF. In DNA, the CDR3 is TGTGCCAGCAGAGACAGGGGGCACACCGGGGAGCTGTTTTTT.

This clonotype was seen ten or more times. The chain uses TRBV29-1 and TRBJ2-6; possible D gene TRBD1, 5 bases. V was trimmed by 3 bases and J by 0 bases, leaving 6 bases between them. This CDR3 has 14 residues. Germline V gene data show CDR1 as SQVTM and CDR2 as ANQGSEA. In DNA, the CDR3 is TGCAGCGTTGATGGGGCCTCTGGGGCCAACGTCCTGACTTTC. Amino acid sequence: CSVDGASGANVLTF.

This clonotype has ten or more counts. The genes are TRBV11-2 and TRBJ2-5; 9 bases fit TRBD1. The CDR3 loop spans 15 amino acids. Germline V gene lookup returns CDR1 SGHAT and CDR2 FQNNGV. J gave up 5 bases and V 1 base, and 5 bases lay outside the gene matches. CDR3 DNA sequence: TGTGCCAGCAGCTTAGTCACAGGGGGCTATGAGACCCAGTACTTC. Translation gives CASSLVTGGYETQYF. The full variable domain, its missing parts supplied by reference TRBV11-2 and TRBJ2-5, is EAGVAQSPRYKIIEKRQSVAFWCNPISGHATLYWYQQILGQGPKLLIQFQNNGVVDDSQLPKDRFSAERLKGVDSTLKIQPAKLEDSAVYLCASSLVTGGYETQYFGPGTRLLVL.

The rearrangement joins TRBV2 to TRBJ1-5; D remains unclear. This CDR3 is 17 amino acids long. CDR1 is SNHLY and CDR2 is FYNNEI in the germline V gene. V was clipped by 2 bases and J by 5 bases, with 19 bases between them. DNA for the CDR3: TGTGCCAGCAGTGAACAAGACCGGACCCCTCCCGATCAGCCCCAGCATTTT. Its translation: CASSEQDRTPPDQPQHF.

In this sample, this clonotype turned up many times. The CDR3 region has the DNA TGTGCCAGCAGCTATTCGACAGGCATGAACACTGAAGCTTTCTTT. Amino acid sequence: CASSYSTGMNTEAFF. This sequence joins TRBV7-2 and TRBJ1-1; D is perhaps TRBD1 (6 bases). Germline CDR1 reads SGHTA; CDR2 reads FQGNSA. V was trimmed by 4 bases and J by 0 bases, leaving 12 bases between them. This CDR3 contains 15 residues.

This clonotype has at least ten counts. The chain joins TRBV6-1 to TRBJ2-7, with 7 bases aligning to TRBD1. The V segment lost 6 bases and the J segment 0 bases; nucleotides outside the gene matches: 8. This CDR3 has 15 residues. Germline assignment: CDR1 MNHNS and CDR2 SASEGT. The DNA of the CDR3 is TGTGCCAGCAGAGAGGGGACAGCCTACTCCTACGAGCAGTACTTC. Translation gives CASREGTAYSYEQYF.

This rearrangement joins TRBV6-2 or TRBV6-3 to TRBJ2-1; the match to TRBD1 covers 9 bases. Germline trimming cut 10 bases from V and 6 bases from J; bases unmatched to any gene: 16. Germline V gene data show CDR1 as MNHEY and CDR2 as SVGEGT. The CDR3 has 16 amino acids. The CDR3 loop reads CANRNTGQGISNEQFF. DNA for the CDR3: TGTGCCAACAGGAACACGGGACAGGGAATCTCCAATGAGCAGTTCTTC.

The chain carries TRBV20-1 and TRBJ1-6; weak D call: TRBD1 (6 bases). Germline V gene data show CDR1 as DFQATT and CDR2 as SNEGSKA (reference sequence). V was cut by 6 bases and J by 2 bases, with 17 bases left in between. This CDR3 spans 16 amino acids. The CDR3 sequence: CSATPDSSPYNSPLHF. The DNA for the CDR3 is TGCAGTGCAACTCCGGACAGTTCTCCCTATAATTCACCCCTCCACTTT.